The rows below give T cell receptor beta chains drawn from one sample of a study of control samples from healthy donors and cancer patients. Measured with immunoSEQ multiplex PCR; TCRdb has only the in-frame clones, and not every one. The sample has approximately 110,000 clones, roughly 92% seen once. The sequencing input was blood. The receptor set was obtained from a woman aged 18-29 years in good health. Both conserved end residues are part of each CDR3. A D gene is named only where the DNA matches it firmly. Not all rows give a size; the values are once, few, many and, for expanded clones, a class.

cdr3_aa | cdr3_nt | v_call | clone_size | d_call | j_call
CASSECVTGDSNQPQHF | TGCGCCAGCAGTGAGTGCGTGACAGGAGATAGCAATCAGCCCCAGCATTTT | TRBV10-1 | - | - | TRBJ1-5
CASSQEGRWGQGAATEAFF | TGTGCCAGCAGCCAAGAGGGACGTTGGGGACAGGGGGCGGCCACTGAAGCTTTCTTT | TRBV14 | - | TRBD1 | TRBJ1-1
CAWSVSGRKGNEQFF | TGTGCCTGGAGTGTTAGCGGGAGGAAGGGAAATGAGCAGTTCTTC | TRBV30 | - | TRBD2 | TRBJ2-1
CAGMVDRGQETQYF | TGTGCCGGCATGGTAGACAGGGGGCAAGAGACCCAGTACTTC | TRBV28 | - | TRBD1 | TRBJ2-5
CASSFTRAEKNTEAFF | TGTGCCAGCAGTTTCACACGGGCCGAGAAGAACACTGAAGCTTTCTTT | TRBV27 | - | - | TRBJ1-1
CASSLGLAGEEQYF | TGTGCCAGCAGCTTAGGACTAGCGGGAGAAGAGCAGTACTTC | TRBV7-2 | - | TRBD2 | TRBJ2-7
CASSTAGVGYGYTF | TGTGCCAGCAGTACCGCAGGGGTTGGCTATGGCTACACCTTC | TRBV28 | - | - | TRBJ1-2
CASSQQGWETQYF | TGTGCCAGCAGCCAGCAGGGTTGGGAGACCCAGTACTTC | TRBV7-9 | - | - | TRBJ2-5
CASSSDLAGENIQYF | TGTGCCAGCAGCTCGGACCTGGCCGGGGAAAACATTCAGTACTTC | TRBV7-2 | - | - | TRBJ2-4
CASSPGLLDTEAFF | TGTGCCAGCTCACCTGGCCTTTTGGACACTGAAGCTTTCTTT | TRBV18 | - | - | TRBJ1-1
CASSSLTSGPRREQYF | TGCGCCAGCAGCTCCCTAACTAGCGGTCCCAGGCGTGAGCAGTACTTC | TRBV5-1 | - | TRBD2 | TRBJ2-7
CATSETGVETQYF | TGTGCCACCAGTGAAACAGGGGTGGAGACCCAGTACTTC | TRBV24-1 | - | TRBD1 | TRBJ2-5
CASSGPGQTYNEQFF | TGTGCCAGCAGCGGTCCGGGACAGACCTACAATGAGCAGTTCTTC | TRBV5-6 | - | TRBD1 | TRBJ2-1
CASSVATGAGELFF | TGTGCCAGCAGCGTAGCTACGGGGGCCGGGGAGCTGTTTTTT | TRBV9 | few | - | TRBJ2-2
CASSLGTWATEAFF | TGTGCCAGCAGCTTAGGTACGTGGGCTACTGAAGCTTTCTTT | TRBV7-9 | - | - | TRBJ1-1
CASSVALASVAHEQYF | TGTGCCAGCAGCGTAGCTTTAGCCTCTGTTGCCCACGAGCAGTACTTC | TRBV9 | - | - | TRBJ2-7
CASRRTGGNEKLFF | TGTGCCAGTAGAAGGACAGGGGGAAATGAAAAACTGTTTTTT | TRBV19 | once | TRBD1 | TRBJ1-4
CASSTPRDSIPNTEAFF | TGTGCCAGCAGCACACCCCGGGACAGCATTCCGAACACTGAAGCTTTCTTT | TRBV25-1 | - | TRBD1 | TRBJ1-1
CASSVTDSDGQFF | TGTGCCAGCAGCGTAACAGACTCGGACGGGCAGTTCTTC | TRBV7-9 | - | - | TRBJ2-1
CATRLAQETQYF | TGTGCCACCAGACTAGCCCAAGAGACCCAGTACTTC | TRBV2 | - | TRBD2 | TRBJ2-5
CASSLGAAQETQYF | TGCGCCAGCAGCTTGGGGGCAGCGCAAGAGACCCAGTACTTC | TRBV5-1 | - | - | TRBJ2-5
CASSPTGRNYEQYF | TGCGCCAGCAGTCCGACAGGGAGGAACTACGAGCAGTACTTC | TRBV23-1 | - | - | TRBJ2-7
CAWSDGIQETQYF | TGTGCCTGGAGTGACGGAATTCAAGAGACCCAGTACTTC | TRBV30 | once | - | TRBJ2-5
CASSLGLAGVWTGELFF | TGCGCCAGCAGCCTGGGACTAGCGGGAGTGTGGACCGGGGAGCTGTTTTTT | TRBV4-1 | - | TRBD2 | TRBJ2-2
CASRKELLTVKETQYF | TGTGCCAGCAGAAAGGAACTATTGACAGTCAAAGAGACCCAGTACTTC | TRBV7-2 | - | - | TRBJ2-5
CASSITSGSPNEQFF | TGCGCCAGCAGCATAACTAGCGGGAGTCCCAATGAGCAGTTCTTC | TRBV5-1 | once | TRBD2 | TRBJ2-1
CASSPDRGSNQPQHF | TGTGCCAGCAGCCCGGACAGGGGTAGCAATCAGCCCCAGCATTTT | TRBV6-2/TRBV6-3 | - | TRBD1 | TRBJ1-5
CSVGEGQNEKLFF | TGCAGCGTTGGGGAGGGCCAAAATGAAAAACTGTTTTTT | TRBV29-1 | - | - | TRBJ1-4
CASSIWRGGKETQYF | TGTGCCAGTAGTATCTGGAGGGGGGGAAAAGAGACCCAGTACTTC | TRBV19 | - | - | TRBJ2-5
CASSFGGQNGYTF | TGTGCCAGCAGCTTTGGGGGGCAAAATGGCTACACCTTC | TRBV7-9 | - | - | TRBJ1-2
CASSAAGTSSTDTQYF | TGTGCCAGCAGCGCCGCCGGGACTAGCTCCACAGATACGCAGTATTTT | TRBV9 | - | TRBD2 | TRBJ2-3
CASSVTPWPNTEAFF | TGTGCCAGCAGTGTGACCCCTTGGCCGAACACTGAAGCTTTCTTT | TRBV28 | - | - | TRBJ1-1
CASSPRDSRGLNTEAFF | TGTGCCAGCAGCCCTCGGGACAGCCGAGGGCTGAACACTGAAGCTTTCTTT | TRBV27 | - | TRBD1 | TRBJ1-1
CASSRRGFGSFNLNTEAFF | TGTGCCAGCAGCCGACGGGGGTTCGGGAGCTTTAATTTGAACACTGAAGCTTTCTTT | TRBV6-6 | - | - | TRBJ1-1
CASSLPGGNYGYTF | TGTGCCAGCAGCTTGCCAGGGGGCAACTATGGCTACACCTTC | TRBV5-8 | - | TRBD1 | TRBJ1-2
CASSPGFGNQVDNEQFF | TGTGCCAGCAGCCCGGGGTTTGGAAACCAGGTTGACAATGAGCAGTTCTTC | TRBV9 | - | - | TRBJ2-1
CASSLVWAGADEKLFF | TGTGCCAGCAGCTTAGTTTGGGCGGGGGCTGATGAAAAACTGTTTTTT | TRBV7-2 | - | - | TRBJ1-4
CSASQNEKLFF | TGCAGTGCTAGCCAGAATGAAAAACTGTTTTTT | TRBV20-1 | - | - | TRBJ1-4